These 23 T cell receptor beta chains were sequenced from one sample in a study of blood T cell repertoires in COVID-19. Sequencing was performed with immunoSEQ multiplex PCR; in TCRdb, only in-frame clones are kept and a portion is missing. In the table there are over 110,000 clones, 65% to 90% of which are singletons. The sequencing sample was made of peripheral blood. Source of these receptors: a man aged 55 to 70 with active or convalescent COVID-19.

This chain connects TRBV27 to TRBJ2-3; 7 nucleotides line up with TRBD1. The trim removed 6 bases at V and 2 bases at J, leaving 8 bases unmatched. The CDR3 runs 15 residues. Germline-derived CDR1 and CDR2 are MNHEY and SMNVEV (reference sequence). The CDR3 here is CASSYTGQSTDTQYF. The CDR3 bases are TGTGCCAGCAGCTACACGGGACAGTCCACAGATACGCAGTATTTT.

CDR3 DNA: TGCGCCAGCAGTGCCCAGGGACTAGCGGGCACAGATACGCAGTATTTT. Its protein is CASSAQGLAGTDTQYF. The J gene is TRBJ2-3, the V gene TRBV10-1; 11 nucleotides line up with TRBD2. The CDR3 extends over 16 amino acids. The J segment lost 1 base and the V segment lost 4 bases, leaving 4 bases of the junction unmatched. The germline gives CDR1 WNHNN, CDR2 SYGVQD (reference sequence).

V gene TRBV4-1 combines with J gene TRBJ2-2; D remains ambiguous. Germline loops: CDR1 MGHRA, CDR2 YSYEKL. There are 15 residues in the CDR3. V lost 1 base to trimming and J lost 1 base, with 7 bases between them. CDR3 sequence: CASSQVSLNTGELFF. The DNA of the CDR3 is TGCGCCAGCAGCCAAGTTTCATTGAACACCGGGGAGCTGTTTTTT.

V usage is TRBV7-2 and J usage is TRBJ1-5; the D gene is possibly TRBD1 (6 bases). V was cut by 6 bases and J by 7 bases, with 16 bases left in between. The CDR3 spans 14 residues. CDR1 SGHTA and CDR2 FQGNSA come from the germline V gene. CDR3 protein: CASRYQGLGQPQHF. CDR3 DNA: TGTGCCAGCAGATATCAGGGGTTGGGGCAGCCCCAGCATTTT.

This rearrangement joins TRBV3-1 (or the pseudogene TRBV3-2) to TRBJ1-1, with D possibly being TRBD1 (6 bases). Germline V gene sequence: CDR1 LGHDT, CDR2 YNNKEL (reference sequence). V dropped 0 bases and J dropped 10 bases, with 21 bases sitting between them. This CDR3 region has 16 residues. In DNA, the CDR3 is TGTGCCAGCAGCCAAGACCGGGGTGGGCCCACAGGGACAGCTTTCTTT. It translates to CASSQDRGGPTGTAFF.

The V and J genes are TRBV27 and TRBJ2-7; D not certain. The CDR3 contains 15 residues. The germline V and J ends were trimmed by 2 bases and 0 bases, with 11 bases remaining between them. The germline V gene encodes CDR1 MNHEY and CDR2 SMNVEV (reference sequence). The CDR3 reads CASSLSSQSSYEQYV. In nucleotides, the CDR3 is TGTGCCAGCAGTTTAAGTAGCCAGAGCTCCTACGAGCAGTACGTC.

This clone was recorded many times. V and J are TRBV6-2 or TRBV6-3 and TRBJ1-2, with 8 bases that match TRBD1. With 2 bases clipped from V and 4 bases from J, the junction kept 9 bases outside the gene matches. There are 16 residues in the CDR3. CDR1 and CDR2 (germline): MNHEY, SVGEGT. The DNA of the CDR3 is TGTGCCAGCAGTTACCGGGGACAGGATCAACCCTATGGCTACACCTTC. Amino acid sequence: CASSYRGQDQPYGYTF.

This sequence joins TRBV19 and TRBJ1-1, with TRBD1 identical over 7 bases. With 8 bases clipped from V and 1 base from J, the junction kept 7 bases outside the gene matches. Germline V gives CDR1 LNHDA, CDR2 SQIVND (reference sequence). The CDR3 runs 14 residues. The CDR3 protein is CASLITGANTEAFF. The CDR3 DNA sequence: TGTGCCAGTCTTATTACAGGGGCGAACACTGAAGCTTTCTTT.

The J gene is TRBJ1-2, the V gene TRBV2, with 8 nucleotides matching TRBD1. There are 11 residues in the CDR3. CDR1 is SNHLY and CDR2 is FYNNEI in the germline V gene. V lost 7 bases and J lost 8; bases outside the gene matches: 3. The DNA of the CDR3 is TGTGCCAGCACAGGGGGCGTCGGCTACACCTTC. Its protein product is CASTGGVGYTF.

The rearrangement joins TRBV3-1 (or the pseudogene TRBV3-2) to TRBJ2-1; tentatively, D is TRBD2 (5 bases). The CDR3 has 17 amino acids. Trimming removed 1 base from V and 3 bases from J, with 16 bases in between. The germline V gene has CDR1 LGHDT and CDR2 YNNKEL (reference sequence). CDR3 DNA: TGTGCCAGCAGCCAAGGTCTACCGACTACCCTCTACAATGAGCAGTTCTTC. It specifies CASSQGLPTTLYNEQFF.

CDR3 sequence (DNA): TGCAGCGTTGGAACGGGAACCAAAAACATTCAGTACTTC. It yields the protein CSVGTGTKNIQYF. This rearrangement joins TRBV29-1 to TRBJ2-4; TRBD2 might be the D (5 bases). CDR1 SQVTM and CDR2 ANQGSEA come from the germline V gene. The V end lost 4 bases, the J end lost 2 bases, and 9 bases lay between the germline ends. This CDR3 is built from 13 residues.

The CDR3, as DNA: TGCGCCAGCAGCCAAGATCCTAGGGCTAGCGGGAGGGCCCAGGAGACCCAGTACTTC. Translated: CASSQDPRASGRAQETQYF. The chain is built from TRBV4-3 and TRBJ2-5; 12 bases align to TRBD2. The trim removed 0 bases at V and 5 bases at J, leaving 13 bases unmatched. The CDR3 is made up of 19 amino acids. CDR1 is LGHNA and CDR2 is YSLEER in the germline V gene.

This chain uses TRBV7-2 with TRBJ1-2; 7 nucleotides agree with TRBD1. After removal of 3 bases from V and 1 base from J, the junction contained 5 bases not matched to a gene. The CDR3 loop spans 15 amino acids. Looked up from germline, CDR1 is SGHTA and CDR2 is FQGNSA. The CDR3 nucleotides read TGTGCCAGCAGCTTCCAGGGGGGCGTTAACTATGGCTACACCTTC. It is translated as CASSFQGGVNYGYTF.

The CDR3 protein is CASSSLDTEAFF. CDR3 nucleotide sequence: TGTGCCAGCAGCTCACTGGACACTGAAGCTTTCTTT. The rearrangement uses TRBV5-6 and TRBJ1-1; no reliable D call. The V end was cut by 3 bases, the J end by 3 bases, with 6 bases between. The germline CDR1 and CDR2 sequences are SGHDT and YYEEEE. The CDR3 extends over 12 amino acids. Full variable domain (outside the CDR3, taken from reference TRBV5-6 and TRBJ1-1): DAGVTQSPTHLIKTRGQQVTLRCSPKSGHDTVSWYQQALGQGPQFIFQYYEEEERQRGNFPDRFSGHQFPNYSSELNVNALLLGDSALYLCASSSLDTEAFFGQGTRLTVV.

V usage is TRBV5-1 and J usage is TRBJ2-1, with no clear D. The CDR3 covers 17 residues. The germline V gene has CDR1 SGHRS and CDR2 YFSETQ. The ends were cut back, 0 bases at V and 0 bases at J, with 13 bases in the middle. This CDR3 reads CASSLVRGDLSYNEQFF. The CDR3 DNA reads as TGCGCCAGCAGCTTGGTACGCGGAGACCTCTCCTACAATGAGCAGTTCTTC.

This clone has a single count. The rearrangement joins TRBV11-2 to TRBJ2-5; tentative D call: TRBD2 (5 bases). Trimming took off 2 bases at V and 2 bases at J, with 9 bases between the two ends. The CDR3 sequence is 14 residues long. Germline V gene lookup returns CDR1 SGHAT and CDR2 FQNNGV. The CDR3 protein is CASSLNTGQETQYF. CDR3 nucleotides: TGTGCCAGCAGCTTAAATACGGGGCAAGAGACCCAGTACTTC.

The chain recombines TRBV6-6 with TRBJ1-5; the D is unclear. V dropped 5 bases and J dropped 2 bases, with 13 bases sitting between them. This CDR3 is built from 15 residues. CDR1 and CDR2 (germline): MNHNY, SVGAGI (reference sequence). The CDR3 here is CASSPAVGGNQPQHF. The CDR3 coding sequence is TGTGCCAGCAGTCCTGCCGTGGGCGGCAATCAGCCCCAGCATTTT.

This sequence joins TRBV20-1 and TRBJ2-3; D is ambiguous. Germline-derived CDR1 and CDR2 are DFQATT and SNEGSKA (reference sequence). V was shortened by 3 bases and J by 0 bases, with 19 bases between the two germline ends. This CDR3 is 17 amino acids long. CDR3 coding DNA: TGCAGTGCTAGTTCCAGCGCACTCTATCCTAGCACAGATACGCAGTATTTT. It specifies CSASSSALYPSTDTQYF.

This sequence joins TRBV7-2 and TRBJ1-3; tentatively, D is TRBD1 (6 bases). V lost 0 bases and J lost 2, with 11 bases in between. The germline V gene has CDR1 SGHTA and CDR2 FQGNSA. The CDR3 length is 16 residues. The CDR3 sequence is CASSLASGATGNTIYF. The CDR3 region has the DNA TGTGCCAGCAGCTTAGCCTCAGGGGCGACTGGAAACACCATATATTTT.

The V gene is TRBV30, the J gene TRBJ1-4; perhaps TRBD1 as D (5 bases). CDR1 is GTSNPN, CDR2 SVGIG, per germline (reference sequence). This CDR3 is 15 amino acids long. The V end was cut by 2 bases, the J end by 6 bases, with 16 bases between. CDR3 DNA sequence: TGTGCCTGGAGTCTGGACACCAGATTATATGAAAAACTGTTTTTT. Encoded protein: CAWSLDTRLYEKLFF.

The J gene is TRBJ2-7, the V gene TRBV12-3 or TRBV12-4; D perhaps matches TRBD1 (5 bases). Trimming removed 6 bases from V and 4 bases from J, with 7 bases in between. The CDR3 contains 11 residues. The CDR3 is CASRGLYEQYF. DNA of the CDR3: TGTGCCAGCAGGGGGCTTTACGAGCAGTACTTC.

The genes are TRBV7-2 and TRBJ2-1; 10 bases line up with TRBD2. The junction had 10 bases not matched to a gene; V was cut back by 3 bases and J by 2 bases. Per germline, CDR1 SGHTA and CDR2 FQGNSA. CDR3 length: 18 residues. The CDR3 reads CASSFPSSGSITYNEQFF. The CDR3 nucleotides are TGTGCCAGCAGCTTCCCTTCTAGCGGGAGTATTACCTACAATGAGCAGTTCTTC.

V and J are TRBV19 and TRBJ1-6, with TRBD1 as a possible D gene (5 bases). The CDR3 has 13 amino acids. Germline CDR1 LNHDA, CDR2 SQIVND (reference sequence). Between the trimmed V and J ends, which lost 7 bases and 6 bases, there was a span of 10 bases. CDR3 amino acids: CASKDSRNSPLHF. The CDR3 DNA reads TGTGCCAGTAAAGACAGCCGTAATTCACCCCTCCACTTT.